This TCR beta chain was retrieved from a study of T-cell reconstitution after alpha-beta-depleted transplantation in children. Study results and caveats: A year had passed since transplant, and T-cell counts and diversity by then came mostly from newly produced T cells. Reportedly, alpha-beta T cells present about two months post-transplant originated from several hundred expanded clones of graft origin. After transplant, high TCRbeta diversity at day 60 in some patients arose from surviving recipient T cells and thymic progenitors.

This clonotype was picked up a small number of times. Its target is not known. V lost 6 bases and J lost 4, with 13 bases in between. Per the germline V gene, CDR1 is DFQATT and CDR2 is SNEGSKA (reference sequence). The CDR3 consists of 13 residues. Unique molecular identifiers featured in how the TCRbeta library was prepared. From the PCR reads, TCRdb called clonotypes with MiXCR, one entry per CDR3 protein. The table has about 170,000 distinct CDR3 sequences, 11% seen once. The genes are TRBV20-1 and TRBJ2-1; unclear D gene. The sequence derives from a boy aged 2-9 years with acute myeloid leukemia, due to receive a stem cell transplant. The sample here was PBMCs, taken before TCRalphabeta/CD19-depleted stem cell transplant. The CDR3 spells CSARRGPYNEQFF. In DNA, the CDR3 is TGCAGTGCGAGGAGAGGCCCGTACAATGAGCAGTTCTTC.